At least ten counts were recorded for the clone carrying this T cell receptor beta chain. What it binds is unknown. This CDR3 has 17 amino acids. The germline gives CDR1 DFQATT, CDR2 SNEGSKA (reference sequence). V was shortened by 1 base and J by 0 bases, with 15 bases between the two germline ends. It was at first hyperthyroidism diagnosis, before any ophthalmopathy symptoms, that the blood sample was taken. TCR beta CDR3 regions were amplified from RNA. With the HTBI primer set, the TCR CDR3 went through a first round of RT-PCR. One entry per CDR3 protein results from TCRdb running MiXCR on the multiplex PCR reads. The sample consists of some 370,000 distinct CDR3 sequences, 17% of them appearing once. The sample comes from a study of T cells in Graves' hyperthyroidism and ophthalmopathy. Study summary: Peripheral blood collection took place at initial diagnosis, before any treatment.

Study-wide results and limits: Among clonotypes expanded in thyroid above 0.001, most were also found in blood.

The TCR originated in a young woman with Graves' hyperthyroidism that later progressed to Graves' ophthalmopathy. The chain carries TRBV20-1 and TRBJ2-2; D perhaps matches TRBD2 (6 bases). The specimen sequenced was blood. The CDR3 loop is CSARGRVGRANTGELFF. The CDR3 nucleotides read TGCAGTGCTAGAGGGAGGGTTGGGCGTGCGAACACCGGGGAGCTGTTTTTT.